These 21 T cell receptor beta chains originate from one sample sequenced in a study of graft-versus-host responses after intestinal transplantation. What these receptors recognize is not known. The protocol was immunoSEQ multiplex PCR, while the TCRdb copy is restricted to in-frame clones and leaves out a portion. The sample shows approximately 80,000 clones, roughly nine tenths of them seen only once. The material sequenced was unstimulated CD4+ T cells sorted from spleen or lymph node cells, taken before intestinal transplant. The receptors here all came from a human donor who received an intestinal transplant.

The sample holds a few counts of this clone. The CDR3 loop reads CSAKTSGANTGELFF. CDR3 in DNA: TGCAGCGCTAAAACTAGCGGGGCCAACACCGGGGAGCTGTTTTTT. V gene TRBV29-1 combines with J gene TRBJ2-2, with 10 bases matching TRBD2. CDR1 SQVTM and CDR2 ANQGSEA come from the germline V gene. The CDR3 has 15 amino acids. Losses at the gene ends were 7 bases for V and 2 bases for J; bases not matched to a gene: 7.

V and J are TRBV5-1 and TRBJ1-1, with 7 nucleotides matching TRBD1. The ends lost 0 bases at V and 4 bases at J; junction bases unmatched: 6. Germline V CDR1 and CDR2: SGHRS, YFSETQ. The CDR3 contains 15 residues. CDR3 in DNA: TGCGCCAGCAGCTTGGCCGCCAGGGGGACCACTGAAGCTTTCTTT. Translation: CASSLAARGTTEAFF.

The chain links TRBV28 to TRBJ1-2; the match to TRBD1 covers 7 bases. There are 16 residues in the CDR3. Trimming removed 3 bases from V and 5 bases from J; junction bases left unmatched: 12. Germline lookup yields CDR1 MDHEN and CDR2 SYDVKM. CDR3 DNA: TGTGCCAGCAGTTTGCCTACAGGGGCTCGCTTTTATGGCTACACCTTC. This translates into CASSLPTGARFYGYTF.

The chain employs TRBV28 and TRBJ2-1; TRBD1 matches 10 bases. Germline trimming cut 6 bases from V and 2 bases from J; bases unmatched to any gene: 7. Germline V gene lookup returns CDR1 MDHEN and CDR2 SYDVKM. This CDR3 is 16 amino acids long. This CDR3 is CASSLPGTGAYNEQFF. As DNA, the CDR3 is TGTGCCAGCAGCTTACCAGGGACAGGGGCCTACAATGAGCAGTTCTTC.

V usage is TRBV6-5 and J usage is TRBJ2-2; 9 positions agree with TRBD2. Trimming removed 2 bases from V and 6 bases from J; junction bases left unmatched: 4. Looked up from germline, CDR1 is MNHEY and CDR2 is SVGAGI. CDR3 size: 15 residues. CDR3 DNA: TGTGCCAGCAGTTACGGCGGGAGGGCCGCCGGGGAGCTGTTTTTT. Translating it yields CASSYGGRAAGELFF.

This clone turned up a few times. The chain links TRBV5-1 to TRBJ1-1; 7 bases map to TRBD1. The trim removed 0 bases at V and 3 bases at J, leaving 2 bases unmatched. Germline V lookup: CDR1 SGHRS, CDR2 YFSETQ. The length of the CDR3 is 14 residues. CDR3 bases: TGCGCCAGCAGCTTGGTTGGACAGGACACTGAAGCTTTCTTT. Translated, it gives CASSLVGQDTEAFF. Supplemented by reference TRBV5-1 and TRBJ1-1, the full variable domain reads KAGVTQTPRYLIKTRGQQVTLSCSPISGHRSVSWYQQTPGQGLQFLFEYFSETQRNKGNFPGRFSGRQFSNSRSEMNVSTLELGDSALYLCASSLVGQDTEAFFGQGTRLTVV.

This clone has just one count. CDR3 in amino acids: CASNERTAPDTQYF. CDR3 DNA: TGTGCCAGCAACGAAAGGACAGCCCCAGATACGCAGTATTTT. V is TRBV7-8 and J is TRBJ2-3; possible D gene TRBD1, 6 bases. The germline CDR1 and CDR2 sequences are SGHVS and FQNEAQ. CDR3 length equals 14 residues. Trimming removed 7 bases from V and 4 bases from J, with 15 bases in between.

The chain employs TRBV5-6 and TRBJ2-5, with a possible D match to TRBD2 (6 bases). Deletions cut 4 bases from V and 5 bases from J, with 15 bases between. CDR3 length equals 14 residues. CDR1 and CDR2 from the germline V gene are SGHDT and YYEEEE. CDR3 loop: CASSPKGLAETQYF. In nucleotides, the CDR3 is TGTGCCAGCAGCCCCAAGGGACTGGCGGAGACCCAGTACTTC.

This clone appeared a few times. CDR3 protein: CASNLLAGASTDTQYF. CDR3 DNA sequence: TGTGCCAGCAACCTCTTGGCGGGAGCTAGCACAGATACGCAGTATTTT. The rearrangement links TRBV5-5 to TRBJ2-3; 7 bases agree with TRBD2. V shed 6 bases, J shed 0 bases, and the junction held 10 bases outside the gene matches. Germline V CDR1 and CDR2: SGHKS, YYEKEE (reference sequence). The CDR3 length is 16 residues.

The V and J genes are TRBV5-5 and TRBJ2-3, with TRBD1 identical over 10 bases. Germline trimming cut 2 bases from V and 1 base from J; bases unmatched to any gene: 7. This CDR3 has 17 amino acids. Germline CDR1 is SGHKS and CDR2 is YYEKEE (reference sequence). The CDR3 is CASSFLSGTGGTDTQYF. The CDR3 DNA reads TGTGCCAGCAGCTTTTTATCCGGGACAGGGGGCACAGATACGCAGTATTTT.

The rearrangement links TRBV11-2 to TRBJ1-1; 9 positions match TRBD1. The CDR3 totals 18 residues. Germline V gene lookup returns CDR1 SGHAT and CDR2 FQNNGV. V dropped 5 bases and J dropped 2; count of bases not matched to a gene: 15. CDR3 loop: CASSPPHRDRVGNTEAFF. DNA for the CDR3: TGTGCCAGCAGCCCGCCCCACCGGGACAGGGTGGGAAACACTGAAGCTTTCTTT.

This chain joins TRBV5-8 and TRBJ2-7; possibly TRBD2 for D (6 bases). Trimming removed 3 bases at V and 1 base at J, with 17 bases between. Germline CDR1 is SGHTS and CDR2 is YDEGEE. The CDR3 extends over 16 amino acids. The CDR3 DNA reads TGTGCCAGCAGCTCCCCACGGGGGAGTGTTTCCTACGAGCAGTACTTC. It translates to CASSSPRGSVSYEQYF.

The chain links TRBV6-5 to TRBJ1-2; D may be TRBD1 (5 bases). V lost 0 bases and J lost 3, with 8 bases in between. The CDR3 consists of 14 residues. Looked up from germline, CDR1 is MNHEY and CDR2 is SVGAGI. CDR3 protein: CASSYSQGYYGYTF. DNA for the CDR3: TGTGCCAGCAGTTACTCCCAGGGCTACTATGGCTACACCTTC.

This chain uses TRBV6-1 with TRBJ1-6; maybe TRBD1 (6 bases). Germline assignment: CDR1 MNHNS and CDR2 SASEGT. The CDR3 is 12 residues long. Trimming took off 5 bases at V and 10 bases at J, with 9 bases between the two ends. The CDR3 spells CASSNTGSPLHF. CDR3 coding DNA: TGTGCCAGCAGTAATACAGGGTCACCCCTCCACTTT.

The chain uses TRBV29-1 and TRBJ2-1; tentative D call: TRBD2 (5 bases). Germline V CDR1 and CDR2: SQVTM, ANQGSEA. The CDR3 covers 12 residues. Trimming left V 5 bases short and J 2 bases short, with 7 bases between. DNA for the CDR3: TGCAGCGTTAAAGCGGCCTACAATGAGCAGTTCTTC. Translation: CSVKAAYNEQFF.

V gene TRBV28 combines with J gene TRBJ2-7; D unclear. Germline CDR1 MDHEN, CDR2 SYDVKM. The CDR3 has 12 residues. The V end was cut by 6 bases, the J end by 3 bases, with 9 bases between. DNA of the CDR3: TGTGCCAGCAGCCAGCCGGGCTACGAGCAGTACTTC. It encodes CASSQPGYEQYF.

V and J are TRBV6-1 and TRBJ2-1, with TRBD2 matching over 12 bases. This CDR3 has 14 amino acids. With V trimmed by 6 bases and J by 4 bases, 1 base remained unmatched. Germline V gives CDR1 MNHNS, CDR2 SASEGT. DNA of the CDR3: TGTGCCAGCAGCGGACTAGCGGGGTACAATGAGCAGTTCTTC. Its translation: CASSGLAGYNEQFF.

The V gene is TRBV28, the J gene TRBJ1-4, with a tentative D call TRBD1 (5 bases). The CDR3 sequence is 13 residues long. Germline CDR1 and CDR2: MDHEN and SYDVKM. Trimming took 7 bases from V and 0 from J, leaving 6 bases between them. The DNA of the CDR3 is TGTGCCAGCACCAGGGCAACTAATGAAAAACTGTTTTTT. It specifies CASTRATNEKLFF. The full variable domain, in which reference TRBV28 and TRBJ1-4 provide the parts outside the CDR3, is DVKVTQSSRYLVKRTGEKVFLECVQDMDHENMFWYRQDPGLGLRLIYFSYDVKMKEKGDIPEGYSVSREKKERFSLILESASTNQTSMYLCASTRATNEKLFFGSGTQLSVL.

The V and J genes are TRBV2 and TRBJ2-1; tentatively, D is TRBD2 (5 bases). This CDR3 is built from 14 residues. In germline, CDR1 is SNHLY, CDR2 FYNNEI. The V end was cut by 6 bases, the J end by 2 bases, with 11 bases between. CDR3 region: CASSRLATYNEQFF. The DNA of the CDR3 is TGTGCCAGCAGCAGGCTAGCCACCTACAATGAGCAGTTCTTC.

The V gene is TRBV9, the J gene TRBJ1-2; D is perhaps TRBD1 (6 bases). Trimming shortened V by 4 bases and J by 4 bases, and 14 bases separated the two germline ends. The CDR3 spans 14 residues. Looked up from germline, CDR1 is SGDLS and CDR2 is YYNGEE. The CDR3 bases are TGTGCCAGCAGCTCTCGGACAGAGTTCTATGGCTACACCTTC. The encoded protein is CASSSRTEFYGYTF.

The chain joins TRBV7-9 to TRBJ1-1; a weak D match, TRBD1 (6 bases). Germline-derived CDR1 and CDR2 are SEHNR and FQNEAQ (reference sequence). The CDR3 totals 13 residues. The V end was cut by 1 base, the J end by 11 bases, with 14 bases between. The CDR3 region has the DNA TGTGCCAGCAGCTTAGGGTCGCAGGGGATCGCTTTCTTT. Translating it yields CASSLGSQGIAFF.